The text below deals with one T cell receptor (beta chain). The CDR3 has 18 amino acids. J was trimmed by 4 bases and V by 7 bases; bases with no gene match: 17. From germline, CDR1 is LNHDA and CDR2 SQIVND (reference sequence). The data belong to a study of beta chain features in type 1 diabetes. Every bit of the isolated RNA underwent reverse transcription, so sequencing read expressed TCRB transcripts. Here immunoSEQ multiplex PCR was the method, and the copy in TCRdb shows in-frame clones only, minus some. The table records 110,000 to 150,000 clones, roughly 7.2% of them present only once. The sample comprised central memory CD4+ T cells from blood. This TCR was recovered from a woman in her 30s in good health. This sequence joins TRBV19 and TRBJ2-2; 8 bases match TRBD2. The CDR3: CASTPNLVREGGTGELFF. The CDR3 nucleotides read TGTGCCAGTACTCCAAACCTTGTACGGGAGGGCGGCACCGGGGAGCTGTTTTTT. The complete variable domain, with remaining parts taken from reference TRBV19 and TRBJ2-2, reads DGGITQSPKYLFRKEGQNVTLSCEQNLNHDAMYWYRQDPGQGLRLIYYSQIVNDFQKGDIAEGYSVSREKKESFPLTVTSAQKNPTAFYLCASTPNLVREGGTGELFFGEGSRLTVL.